This T cell receptor (beta chain) was captured in a study of T cell repertoires in cytomegalovirus infection. About the research overall: Matching HLA type, along with CMV infection, was indicated by public TCR beta signatures. Study-wide points: Dominant in the ex vivo response were TCR beta clonotypes restricted by HLA-C and specific for CMV. Carriers of CMV and the relevant HLA type were discriminated by public TCR beta frequency.

This clonotype was seen ten or more times. Its target is unknown. TCRdb processed the reads anew with MiXCR; each CDR3 protein has one entry. The sample has around 260,000 distinct CDR3 sequences, 9.1% seen once. Losses at the gene ends were 0 bases for V and 2 bases for J; bases not matched to a gene: 4. Germline V CDR1 and CDR2: SGHTA, FQGNSA. The CDR3 totals 16 residues. The sequenced material came from PBMCs. This clonotype was obtained from a human donor in good health (CMV status not recorded). Some clones in this sample may be carry-over from other donors' samples. This chain joins TRBV7-2 and TRBJ2-7; 10 bases align to TRBD2. The CDR3 protein is CASSLAGLAAAYEQYF. In nucleotides, the CDR3 is TGTGCCAGCAGCTTAGCTGGACTAGCGGCGGCCTACGAGCAGTACTTC. Supplemented by reference TRBV7-2 and TRBJ2-7, the full variable domain reads GAGVSQSPSNKVTEKGKDVELRCDPISGHTALYWYRQSLGQGLEFLIYFQGNSAPDKSGLPSDRFSAERTGGSVSTLTIQRTQQEDSAVYLCASSLAGLAAAYEQYFGPGTRLTVT.